The 15 T cell receptor beta chains given below trace back to one sample, sequenced in a study of shared clonotypes between healthy human individuals. The data were produced by immunoSEQ multiplex PCR, yet TCRdb's version contains in-frame clones alone and is incomplete. The sample records a few million clones, 85% to 95% being singletons. Sequencing was carried out using naive CD4+ T cells sorted from blood. The subset was: CD45RA+ positively selected. Receptors originate from a man younger than 35 in good health.

This clone appeared a single time. This sequence joins TRBV18 and TRBJ1-1; 7 positions agree with TRBD1. The CDR3 runs 12 residues. Germline CDR1 is KGHSH and CDR2 is LQKENI. J lost 4 bases, V lost 6 bases, and 2 bases had no gene match. The CDR3 is CASSGTATEAFF. CDR3 bases: TGTGCCAGCTCCGGGACAGCCACTGAAGCTTTCTTT.

The sample holds a few counts of this clone. A junction boundary mismatches the germline segment, possibly from a read error. The chain recombines TRBV7-7 with TRBJ2-1; 7 bases fit TRBD2. Germline CDR1 is SSHAT and CDR2 is FNYEAQ (reference sequence). CDR3 length: 15 amino acids. Here the CDR3 DNA reads TGTGCTAGCAGCTTAGGGAGGGGAAGGAACAATGAGCAGTTCTTC. This sequence encodes CASSLGRGRNNEQFF. Combining the CDR3 with reference TRBV7-7 and TRBJ2-1 gives the whole variable domain GAGVSQSPRYKVTKRGQDVTLRCDPISSHATLYWYQQALGQGPEFLTYFNYEAQPDKSGLPSDRFSAERPEGSISTLTIQRTEQRDSAMYRCASSLGRGRNNEQFFGPGTRLTVL.

This chain links TRBV6-1 with TRBJ2-5; D uncertain. Germline CDR1 is MNHNS and CDR2 is SASEGT. CDR3 length equals 14 residues. V lost 2 bases and J 8 bases, leaving 15 bases between the germline ends. The CDR3 DNA is TGTGCCAGCAGTGAAAACTCTAGTGGCGGAACCCAGTACTTC. Translated, it gives CASSENSSGGTQYF.

The V call is TRBV6-7, the J call TRBJ1-3; a possible D gene is TRBD1 (5 bases). TRBV6-7 is labeled an ORF, and its function is uncertain. CDR3 length: 14 amino acids. The germline V and J ends were trimmed by 6 bases and 4 bases, with 13 bases remaining between them. The CDR3 sequence is CASRWGCRGNTIYF. CDR3 sequence (DNA): TGTGCCAGCAGATGGGGGTGTAGAGGAAACACCATATATTTT.

This clone was detected only once. This chain uses TRBV30 with TRBJ1-1; 10 nucleotides match TRBD1. The V segment lost 4 bases and the J segment 4 bases; nucleotides outside the gene matches: 3. Germline V gives CDR1 GTSNPN, CDR2 SVGIG (reference sequence). CDR3 size: 13 residues. The CDR3 sequence: CAWKGQGSTEAFF. DNA of the CDR3: TGTGCCTGGAAGGGACAGGGGTCCACTGAAGCTTTCTTT.

This sequence joins TRBV7-9 and TRBJ1-1; a weak D match, TRBD1 (5 bases). CDR1 is SEHNR, CDR2 FQNEAQ, per germline (reference sequence). The V end lost 5 bases, the J end lost 0 bases, and 13 bases lay between the germline ends. The CDR3 runs to 15 residues. CDR3 coding DNA: TGTGCCAGCAGCCATCCAGGGAAAGTGAACACTGAAGCTTTCTTT. Translating it yields CASSHPGKVNTEAFF.

A single count supports this clone. The chain carries TRBV5-4 and TRBJ2-5; 9 bases agree with TRBD2. V shed 0 bases and J 2 bases; nucleotides not matched to a gene: 5. This CDR3 region has 16 residues. The V gene's germline CDR1 is SGHNT and CDR2 YYREEE (reference sequence). Here the CDR3 reads CASSLVRGLAQETQYF. CDR3 coding DNA: TGTGCCAGCAGCTTGGTCCGGGGACTAGCACAAGAGACCCAGTACTTC.

The V and J genes are TRBV25-1 and TRBJ2-6, with 7 bases lining up with TRBD1. The CDR3 length is 15 residues. V shed 2 bases and J 2 bases; nucleotides not matched to a gene: 0. Germline CDR1 reads MGHDK; CDR2 reads SYGVNS. CDR3 sequence reads: CASSEQGAGANVLTF. CDR3 DNA: TGTGCCAGCAGTGAACAGGGGGCTGGGGCCAACGTCCTGACTTTC.

Note on this clone: In this CDR3 the conserved last residue, phenylalanine or tryptophan, is missing, so a read error is likely. It is unclear where the CDR3 begins or ends on the DNA, so no DNA is shown, and the CDR3 is as TCRdb lists it. This chain uses TRBV6-4 with TRBJ2-7; TRBD1 was called by the table and not checked on the DNA. CDR1 is MRHNA and CDR2 is SNTAGT in the germline V gene. The CDR3 contains 10 residues when both ends are counted. CDR3 in amino acids: CASSDPRGTL.

In the case of this clone: Other nucleotide sequences from this sample produce the same CDR3. The chain joins TRBV6-5 to TRBJ2-7; 10 positions agree with TRBD1. The trim removed 0 bases at V and 4 bases at J, leaving 3 bases unmatched. The CDR3 is 15 residues long. Germline V gene data show CDR1 as MNHEY and CDR2 as SVGAGI. This chain's CDR3 is CASSYSGQGTYEQYF. The CDR3 bases are TGTGCCAGCAGTTACTCGGGACAGGGGACGTACGAGCAGTACTTC.

In DNA form, the CDR3 reads TGTGCCAGCAGTGTACGGAGCTCCTATAATTCACCCCTCCACTTT. Protein product: CASSVRSSYNSPLHF. The chain joins TRBV6-1 to TRBJ1-6; D not certain. This CDR3 contains 15 residues. The V gene lost 4 bases and the J gene lost 0 bases, with 7 bases spanning the gap. CDR1 and CDR2 (germline): MNHNS, SASEGT.

The chain recombines TRBV21-1 with TRBJ2-2. TRBV21-1 is a listed pseudogene. CDR3 length: 12 amino acids. The CDR3 loop is CASSKGTGELFF. The CDR3 coding sequence is TGTGCCAGCAGCAAAGGCACCGGGGAGCTGTTTTTT.

The chain employs TRBV2 and TRBJ2-1; D uncertain. CDR1 is SNHLY, CDR2 FYNNEI, per germline. The CDR3 length is 14 residues. The germline V and J ends were trimmed by 0 bases and 7 bases, with 10 bases remaining between them. The CDR3 DNA is TGTGCCAGCAGTGAAGCTGCAGCCCTAAATGAGCAGTTCTTC. As protein: CASSEAAALNEQFF.

The chain uses TRBV5-4 and TRBJ2-1, with D perhaps being TRBD1 or TRBD2 (5 bases each). Trimming cost V 0 bases and J 7 bases, with 20 bases left between them. The CDR3 covers 17 residues. Germline V gene sequence: CDR1 SGHNT, CDR2 YYREEE (reference sequence). CDR3 DNA: TGTGCCAGCAGCTTGGATCCGGTGGGGGTTGGGGCTAATGAGCAGTTCTTC. Amino acids: CASSLDPVGVGANEQFF.

This sequence joins TRBV29-1 and TRBJ2-1, with TRBD2 matching over 13 bases. CDR1 and CDR2 (germline): SQVTM, ANQGSEA. V was clipped by 4 bases and J by 10 bases; unmatched bases: 4. The CDR3 is 13 residues long. CDR3 nucleotides: TGCAGCGTTGTTACACTAGCGGGAGGGGAGCAGTTCTTC. Its protein is CSVVTLAGGEQFF.